The clone carrying this TCR beta chain was detected once. The record originates from a study of cytomegalovirus exposure and HLA in healthy donors. PCR used 60 Vbeta primers and 13 Jbeta primers. Assay used: immunoSEQ multiplex PCR; TCRdb lists only in-frame clones, some missing. The repertoire holds 200,000 to 250,000 clones, with about 80% as singletons. V shed 4 bases and J 2 bases; nucleotides not matched to a gene: 7. The CDR3 loop spans 15 amino acids. From germline, CDR1 is SEHNR and CDR2 FQNEAQ (reference sequence). The sequenced sample was PBMCs. The chain joins TRBV7-9 to TRBJ1-1; 7 positions match TRBD1. The sequence was obtained from a man younger than 35 in good health and CMV-seronegative. The CDR3 is CASSSWDSKNTEAFF. In DNA form, the CDR3 reads TGTGCCAGCAGCTCCTGGGACAGTAAAAACACTGAAGCTTTCTTT.